These 30 T cell receptor beta chains originate from one sample sequenced in a study of cytomegalovirus exposure and HLA in healthy donors. Using immunoSEQ multiplex PCR, the repertoire was profiled, and TCRdb retains in-frame clones only, with some absent. Here the sample spans 150,000 to 200,000 clones, around 92% being singletons. Sequenced: PBMCs. Receptors originate from a woman aged 18-35 years in good health and CMV-seropositive.

The chain uses TRBV4-2 and TRBJ2-5; TRBD1 matches at 10 bases. Germline V lookup: CDR1 LGHNA, CDR2 YNFKEQ. The CDR3 loop spans 15 amino acids. J was trimmed by 7 bases and V by 1 base; bases with no gene match: 6. CDR3 nucleotide sequence: TGTGCCAGCAGCCAAGCCGGGACAGGGGATGTGACCCAGTACTTC. This sequence encodes CASSQAGTGDVTQYF.

The chain has TRBV9 and TRBJ1-4; D call uncertain. Trimming stripped 2 bases from V and 5 bases from J, with 16 bases between. CDR3 length: 16 residues. CDR1 and CDR2 (germline): SGDLS, YYNGEE. CDR3 loop: CASSVGGTGLNEKLFF. In DNA form, the CDR3 reads TGTGCCAGCAGCGTCGGAGGTACCGGGCTGAATGAAAAACTGTTTTTT.

J is TRBJ2-2 and V is TRBV5-1, with D possibly matching TRBD2 (6 bases). V gave up 4 bases and J gave up 6 bases, with 16 bases separating them. This CDR3 has 15 residues. CDR1 and CDR2 from the germline V gene are SGHRS and YFSETQ. CDR3 in DNA: TGCGCCAGCAGCCTGAGACTAGAAATCTCCGGGGAGCTGTTTTTT. This gives the protein CASSLRLEISGELFF.

The genes are TRBV29-1 and TRBJ2-5, with D unclear. There are 12 residues in the CDR3. V lost 3 bases and J lost 0, with 5 bases in between. Germline assignment: CDR1 SQVTM and CDR2 ANQGSEA. CDR3 coding DNA: TGCAGCGTTGACCGCGACCAAGAGACCCAGTACTTC. Translated, it gives CSVDRDQETQYF.

The rearrangement joins TRBV9 to TRBJ2-1, with 13 nucleotides matching TRBD2. J lost 7 bases, V lost 3 bases, and 1 base had no gene match. Germline-derived CDR1 and CDR2 are SGDLS and YYNGEE. The CDR3 extends over 14 amino acids. CDR3 in amino acids: CASSETSGGNEQFF. The CDR3 DNA is TGTGCCAGCAGCGAGACTAGCGGGGGGAATGAGCAGTTCTTC.

The rearrangement joins TRBV7-2 to TRBJ1-4; D gene ambiguous. Germline V lookup: CDR1 SGHTA, CDR2 FQGNSA. This CDR3 spans 14 amino acids. Trimming removed 1 base from V and 6 bases from J, with 9 bases in between. CDR3: CASSLVYGDEKLFF. The CDR3 DNA reads as TGTGCCAGCAGCTTAGTCTACGGAGATGAAAAACTGTTTTTT.

The rearrangement uses TRBV7-9 and TRBJ2-7; 9 bases align to TRBD2. CDR1 and CDR2 (germline): SEHNR, FQNEAQ (reference sequence). Trimming removed 8 bases from V and 4 bases from J; junction bases left unmatched: 6. CDR3 length: 13 amino acids. CDR3 region: CASLRTSDYEQYF. The CDR3, as DNA: TGTGCCAGCTTAAGGACTAGCGATTACGAGCAGTACTTC.

The V and J genes are TRBV19 and TRBJ2-3; D gene unclear. Germline V gives CDR1 LNHDA, CDR2 SQIVND (reference sequence). Deletions cut 5 bases from V and 3 bases from J, with 12 bases between. CDR3 size: 14 residues. CDR3: CASSPLSSTDTQYF. The CDR3 DNA follows: TGTGCCAGTAGTCCCTTGAGCTCAACAGATACGCAGTATTTT. The full variable domain, with the rest looked up from reference TRBV19 and TRBJ2-3, is DGGITQSPKYLFRKEGQNVTLSCEQNLNHDAMYWYRQDPGQGLRLIYYSQIVNDFQKGDIAEGYSVSREKKESFPLTVTSAQKNPTAFYLCASSPLSSTDTQYFGPGTRLTVL.

V and J are TRBV6-5 and TRBJ2-3, with D perhaps matching TRBD2 (6 bases). The V end lost 3 bases, the J end lost 2 bases, and 15 bases lay between the germline ends. The length of the CDR3 is 16 residues. Per germline, CDR1 MNHEY and CDR2 SVGAGI. The CDR3 DNA is TGTGCCAGCAGTTATCGACAATGGAGGGACACAGATACGCAGTATTTT. It encodes CASSYRQWRDTDTQYF.

This rearrangement joins TRBV28 to TRBJ1-2, with D perhaps TRBD1 (6 bases). The CDR3 length is 13 residues. Germline lookup yields CDR1 MDHEN and CDR2 SYDVKM. V dropped 11 bases and J dropped 7 bases, with 20 bases sitting between them. In DNA form, the CDR3 reads TGTGCCGTCAGGGGTCAAGGGTCTCGTGGCTACACCTTC. Translating gives CAVRGQGSRGYTF.

The chain employs TRBV30 and TRBJ2-3, with no clear D. Germline V gene lookup returns CDR1 GTSNPN and CDR2 SVGIG (reference sequence). This CDR3 comprises 15 residues. Trimming stripped 0 bases from V and 5 bases from J, with 15 bases between. In DNA, the CDR3 is TGTGCCTGGAGTGTACGAGGCCCTCTGGGAGATACGCAGTATTTT. Its protein product is CAWSVRGPLGDTQYF. Looking up the rest from reference TRBV30 and TRBJ2-3 gives the full variable domain: SQTIHQWPATLVQPVGSPLSLECTVEGTSNPNLYWYRQAAGRGLQLLFYSVGIGQISSEVPQNLSASRPQDRQFILSSKKLLLSDSGFYLCAWSVRGPLGDTQYFGPGTRLTVL.

The chain combines TRBV5-8 with TRBJ1-3; D not resolved. The CDR3 consists of 16 residues. CDR1 is SGHTS, CDR2 YDEGEE, per germline. Trimming stripped 4 bases from V and 0 bases from J, with 14 bases between. This chain's CDR3 is CASSQQTGSSGNTIYF. CDR3 DNA: TGTGCCAGCAGCCAACAGACGGGAAGCTCTGGAAACACCATATATTTT.

The rearrangement uses TRBV7-3 and TRBJ2-7; D is possibly TRBD1 (6 bases). Germline V lookup: CDR1 SGHTA, CDR2 FQGTGA. The CDR3 length is 13 residues. With 5 bases removed from V and 2 bases from J, the gap between germline ends came to 10 bases. The CDR3 protein is CASSPGQTYEQYF. CDR3 coding DNA: TGTGCCAGCAGCCCAGGACAGACCTACGAGCAGTACTTC. Based on the CDR3 plus reference TRBV7-3 and TRBJ2-7, the full variable domain is GAGVSQTPSNKVTEKGKYVELRCDPISGHTALYWYRQSLGQGPEFLIYFQGTGAADDSGLPNDRFFAVRPEGSVSTLKIQRTERGDSAVYLCASSPGQTYEQYFGPGTRLTVT.

The chain recombines TRBV6-1 with TRBJ2-7; 11 bases agree with TRBD2. Trimming at V came to 3 bases and at J to 3 bases, leaving 7 bases not matched to a gene. Germline CDR1 reads MNHNS; CDR2 reads SASEGT. The CDR3 loop spans 16 amino acids. Here the CDR3 DNA reads TGTGCCAGCAGTGACCCGCGACTAGCGGGGATCTACGAGCAGTACTTC. Amino acid sequence: CASSDPRLAGIYEQYF.

V gene TRBV5-1 combines with J gene TRBJ2-7, with D hard to call. The ends were cut back, 0 bases at V and 2 bases at J, with 9 bases in the middle. This CDR3 region has 14 residues. Germline lookup yields CDR1 SGHRS and CDR2 YFSETQ. The chain's CDR3 is CASSLGVGPYEQYF. The CDR3 bases are TGCGCCAGCAGCTTGGGTGTGGGCCCCTACGAGCAGTACTTC.

V usage is TRBV6-5 and J usage is TRBJ2-7, with 8 bases aligning to TRBD1. The CDR3 has 15 residues. From germline, CDR1 is MNHEY and CDR2 SVGAGI. Trimming took 6 bases from V and 12 from J; bases not matched to a gene: 19. The CDR3 spells CASSSTKMDRDAPYF. In DNA, the CDR3 is TGTGCCAGCAGCTCAACCAAAATGGACAGGGATGCTCCGTACTTC.

The chain carries TRBV5-1 and TRBJ1-2; a possible D gene is TRBD1 (5 bases). The CDR3 totals 13 residues. Germline CDR1 and CDR2: SGHRS and YFSETQ. V was cut by 0 bases and J by 4 bases, with 7 bases left in between. CDR3 region: CASSLAQGYGYTF. Here the CDR3 DNA reads TGCGCCAGCAGCTTGGCTCAGGGCTATGGCTACACCTTC.

A single count supports this clone. The CDR3 protein is CASSDRGEQFF. In DNA form, the CDR3 reads TGTGCCAGCAGTGATAGGGGTGAGCAGTTCTTC. The rearrangement links TRBV2 to TRBJ2-1; perhaps TRBD1 as D (5 bases). The CDR3 sequence is 11 residues long. Germline-derived CDR1 and CDR2 are SNHLY and FYNNEI. V dropped 3 bases and J dropped 9 bases, with 6 bases sitting between them. The whole variable domain, remainder taken from reference TRBV2 and TRBJ2-1, is EPEVTQTPSHQVTQMGQEVILRCVPISNHLYFYWYRQILGQKVEFLVSFYNNEISEKSEIFDDQFSVERPDGSNFTLKIRSTKLEDSAMYFCASSDRGEQFFGPGTRLTVL.

The V gene is TRBV4-1, the J gene TRBJ1-5, with D perhaps matching TRBD1 (6 bases). V gave up 0 bases and J gave up 6 bases, with 27 bases separating them. CDR1 is MGHRA, CDR2 YSYEKL, per germline. The CDR3 has 20 amino acids. The CDR3 DNA reads as TGCGCCAGCAGCCAAGAAGTAGCGCTTGGCGGGGGCGCCCAAGGTCAGCCCCAGCATTTT. Protein: CASSQEVALGGGAQGQPQHF.

The genes are TRBV5-4 and TRBJ2-1; TRBD1 is a possible D gene (5 bases). V was trimmed by 1 base and J by 5 bases, leaving 7 bases between them. CDR3 size: 13 residues. Germline V CDR1 and CDR2: SGHNT, YYREEE (reference sequence). Written as DNA, the CDR3 is TGTGCCAGCAGCTTGTGGACAAACAATGAGCAGTTCTTC. Translated: CASSLWTNNEQFF.

This chain connects TRBV7-9 to TRBJ1-5, with D unresolved. The germline CDR1 and CDR2 sequences are SEHNR and FQNEAQ (reference sequence). The CDR3 sequence is 14 residues long. Deletions cut 6 bases from V and 5 bases from J, with 14 bases between. The chain's CDR3 is CASSRGDGDQPQHF. DNA for the CDR3: TGTGCCAGCAGTCGCGGGGATGGGGATCAGCCCCAGCATTTT.

V usage is TRBV11-3 and J usage is TRBJ2-3; D possibly corresponds to TRBD2 (6 bases). The CDR3 loop spans 15 amino acids. CDR1 and CDR2 (germline): SGHNT, YENEEA. Between the trimmed V and J ends, which lost 1 base and 0 bases, there was a span of 8 bases. CDR3 bases: TGTGCCAGCAGCTTAGGCGGGGCCAGCACAGATACGCAGTATTTT. As protein: CASSLGGASTDTQYF.

The rearrangement joins TRBV19 to TRBJ2-2; 9 bases are a match to TRBD2. CDR1 and CDR2 (germline): LNHDA, SQIVND (reference sequence). This CDR3 comprises 15 residues. V lost 3 bases to trimming and J lost 5 bases; unmatched junction nucleotides: 4. The CDR3 here is CASSILAGATGELFF. CDR3 sequence (DNA): TGTGCCAGTAGTATTTTAGCGGGAGCTACCGGGGAGCTGTTTTTT.

The rearrangement uses TRBV2 and TRBJ2-7; 7 nucleotides match TRBD2. Germline V gene lookup returns CDR1 SNHLY and CDR2 FYNNEI. Trimming took 0 bases from V and 4 from J; bases not matched to a gene: 9. The CDR3 spans 16 residues. CDR3 loop: CASSEALTAGVYEQYF. Written as DNA, the CDR3 is TGTGCCAGCAGTGAAGCGCTTACCGCGGGAGTGTACGAGCAGTACTTC.

This clone has a single count. V and J are TRBV2 and TRBJ1-4, with D possibly being TRBD1 (5 bases). Germline loops: CDR1 SNHLY, CDR2 FYNNEI. The CDR3 spans 16 residues. Trimming removed 6 bases at V and 2 bases at J, with 16 bases between. The CDR3 DNA sequence: TGTGCCAGCAGCAAACATACAGGTGGTACTAATGAAAAACTGTTTTTT. Its translation: CASSKHTGGTNEKLFF. Full variable domain (rest looked up from reference TRBV2 and TRBJ1-4): EPEVTQTPSHQVTQMGQEVILRCVPISNHLYFYWYRQILGQKVEFLVSFYNNEISEKSEIFDDQFSVERPDGSNFTLKIRSTKLEDSAMYFCASSKHTGGTNEKLFFGSGTQLSVL.

The count of this clone is one. V gene TRBV5-1 combines with J gene TRBJ1-1, with D hard to call. Trimming stripped 4 bases from V and 4 bases from J, with 14 bases between. Germline CDR1 and CDR2: SGHRS and YFSETQ. The CDR3 is 14 amino acids. The DNA for the CDR3 is TGCGCCAGCAGCGAGGGTTGGTCGGGCACTGAAGCTTTCTTT. Protein product: CASSEGWSGTEAFF. The full variable domain, rest sourced from reference TRBV5-1 and TRBJ1-1, is KAGVTQTPRYLIKTRGQQVTLSCSPISGHRSVSWYQQTPGQGLQFLFEYFSETQRNKGNFPGRFSGRQFSNSRSEMNVSTLELGDSALYLCASSEGWSGTEAFFGQGTRLTVV.

This clone was seen only once. This rearrangement joins TRBV19 to TRBJ1-5; maybe TRBD1 (5 bases). The CDR3 has 16 residues. From germline, CDR1 is LNHDA and CDR2 SQIVND (reference sequence). The ends were cut back, 3 bases at V and 7 bases at J, with 19 bases in the middle. The CDR3 nucleotides read TGTGCCAGTAGTATTAGAAGTGGGCAGGGTCGACAGCCCCAGCATTTT. Residues: CASSIRSGQGRQPQHF.

This rearrangement joins TRBV4-3 to TRBJ2-7; D is possibly TRBD1 (6 bases). The CDR3 sequence is 15 residues long. Trimming removed 0 bases from V and 0 bases from J, with 9 bases in between. Germline V gives CDR1 LGHNA, CDR2 YSLEER. Here the CDR3 reads CASSQDRGNSYEQYF. In DNA, the CDR3 is TGCGCCAGCAGCCAAGATAGGGGGAACTCCTACGAGCAGTACTTC.

The chain has TRBV27 and TRBJ2-6; TRBD1 agrees at 7 bases. CDR3 length: 16 residues. After removal of 6 bases from V and 0 bases from J, the junction contained 5 bases not matched to a gene. Germline CDR1 reads MNHEY; CDR2 reads SMNVEV (reference sequence). The CDR3 loop reads CASRGQIFSGANVLTF. The CDR3 bases are TGTGCCAGCAGGGGACAGATCTTCTCTGGGGCCAACGTCCTGACTTTC.

This rearrangement joins TRBV28 to TRBJ2-2; D possibly corresponds to TRBD2 (6 bases). The CDR3 is made up of 15 amino acids. Trimming removed 3 bases from V and 3 bases from J, with 11 bases in between. Looked up from germline, CDR1 is MDHEN and CDR2 is SYDVKM. The DNA of the CDR3 is TGTGCCAGCAGTTTTGGGGGGATAGACACCGGGGAGCTGTTTTTT. As protein: CASSFGGIDTGELFF.